The 29 T cell receptor beta chains listed next were all sequenced from one sample in a study of blood T cells in healthy people across ages. Primers used in a second PCR of roughly 7 to 12 cycles were a sample-barcoded 5' primer and a J-beta primer mix. A single record per CDR3 protein comes from TCRdb applying MiXCR to the 5' RACE reads. The table includes about 780,000 distinct CDR3 sequences, around 45% detected once. The specimen sequenced was blood. The origin of the receptors is a man older than 75 in good health.

This clonotype has just a few counts. V gene TRBV12-3 or TRBV12-4 combines with J gene TRBJ2-7; D might be TRBD2 (6 bases). V lost 1 base, J lost 3 bases, and 10 bases lay in between. The CDR3 has 14 residues. CDR3 bases: TGTGCCAGCAGTTTAGGGGGGGAACTCTACGAGCAGTACTTC. Protein: CASSLGGELYEQYF.

A remark on this clonotype: Just one base apart from a much larger clone, this may be a read error. The rearrangement uses TRBV27 and TRBJ2-5; D remains unclear. Germline assignment: CDR1 MNHEY and CDR2 SMNVEV (reference sequence). CDR3 length: 13 residues. CDR3 in amino acids: CTSSGRWQETQYF. In nucleotides, the CDR3 is TGTACCAGCAGTGGGCGGTGGCAAGAGACCCAGTACTTC.

The chain uses TRBV20-1 and TRBJ2-5, with D tentatively TRBD1 or TRBD2 (6 bases each). Germline CDR1 is DFQATT and CDR2 is SNEGSKA (reference sequence). The V end lost 6 bases, the J end lost 5 bases, and 22 bases lay between the germline ends. This CDR3 contains 15 residues. The CDR3 DNA reads as TGCAGTGCCCTCGAAGGAATGGGGGCGGGGGAGACCCAGTACTTC. It is translated as CSALEGMGAGETQYF.

CDR3 bases: TGTGCCAGCAGAAAAGGACCAACGGGGGGGTTGGGTGAGCAGTTCTTC. As protein: CASRKGPTGGLGEQFF. This rearrangement joins TRBV21-1 to TRBJ2-1; the table's D call, TRBD2, was not checked against the DNA. TRBV21-1 is classified as a pseudogene. CDR3 size: 16 residues.

This clonotype was counted once. This sequence joins TRBV20-1 and TRBJ2-1, with 11 bases matching TRBD2. The CDR3 covers 14 residues. Germline CDR1 reads DFQATT; CDR2 reads SNEGSKA (reference sequence). The V and J ends lost 8 bases and 9 bases, in that order; junction bases with no gene match: 12. For the CDR3, the DNA is TGCAGTACTGAAACTAGCGGGAGTCCGGGTGAGCAGTTCTTC. This gives the protein CSTETSGSPGEQFF.

This clonotype came up many times. The chain recombines TRBV29-1 with TRBJ2-1; 14 bases are shared with TRBD2. Trimming removed 5 bases from V and 4 bases from J; junction bases left unmatched: 1. This CDR3 region has 14 residues. CDR1 and CDR2 (germline): SQVTM, ANQGSEA. CDR3 region: CSVRLAGGYNEQFF. As DNA, the CDR3 is TGCAGCGTTAGACTAGCGGGAGGGTACAATGAGCAGTTCTTC.

Only a few counts were recorded for this clonotype. V usage is TRBV2 and J usage is TRBJ2-4, with 10 nucleotides matching TRBD1. J lost 7 bases, V lost 3 bases, and 6 bases had no gene match. Germline-derived CDR1 and CDR2 are SNHLY and FYNNEI. This CDR3 contains 15 residues. The CDR3 sequence is CASSEDRGFENIQYF. CDR3 nucleotides: TGTGCCAGCAGTGAGGACAGGGGGTTTGAGAACATTCAGTACTTC.

This rearrangement joins TRBV28 to TRBJ1-1; D unclear. Per the germline V gene, CDR1 is MDHEN and CDR2 is SYDVKM. The CDR3 totals 13 residues. In DNA form, the CDR3 reads TGTACCACCCTCGGTAGGATGAACACTGAAGCTTTCTTT. Translated: CTTLGRMNTEAFF.

V gene TRBV12-3 or TRBV12-4 combines with J gene TRBJ2-7, with TRBD2 identical over 10 bases. V gave up 7 bases and J gave up 5 bases; unmatched junction bases: 5. The CDR3 spans 13 residues. The CDR3 sequence is CASKLAGNDEQYF. CDR3 nucleotide sequence: TGTGCCAGCAAACTAGCGGGAAACGACGAGCAGTACTTC.

The V gene is TRBV14, the J gene TRBJ2-5; perhaps TRBD1 as D (5 bases). Between the trimmed V and J ends, which lost 4 bases and 4 bases, there was a span of 19 bases. CDR1 is SGHDN, CDR2 FVKESK, per germline. The CDR3 contains 16 residues. CDR3 sequence reads: CASSLGQIRVGETQYF. The DNA of the CDR3 is TGTGCCAGCAGCCTTGGACAAATTCGAGTAGGAGAGACCCAGTACTTC.

The chain couples TRBV20-1 to TRBJ2-1; 8 nucleotides agree with TRBD1. The end of the DNA is better explained by TRBJ2-7, so the J call may be wrong. In germline, CDR1 is DFQATT, CDR2 SNEGSKA (reference sequence). This CDR3 contains 16 residues. CDR3 sequence reads: CSASRRGTGIYNEQYF. The CDR3 DNA follows: TGCAGTGCTAGCCGGAGGGGGACAGGCATATACAATGAGCAGTACTTC.

V usage is TRBV12-3 or TRBV12-4 and J usage is TRBJ2-2; 8 positions match TRBD2. The ends lost 6 bases at V and 4 bases at J; junction bases unmatched: 4. There are 14 residues in the CDR3. The CDR3 region is CASSRAGVTGELFF. The CDR3, as DNA: TGTGCCAGCAGCCGAGCGGGAGTCACCGGGGAGCTGTTTTTT.

The chain carries TRBV6-7 and TRBJ2-7; a possible D gene is TRBD2 (5 bases). TRBV6-7 is an ORF for which the function is uncertain. This CDR3 comprises 18 residues. Trimming cost V 2 bases and J 0 bases, with 20 bases left between them. The CDR3 sequence is CASSYARRITGSSYEQYF. CDR3 DNA: TGTGCCAGCAGTTACGCTCGCCGTATAACGGGATCCTCCTACGAGCAGTACTTC.

This clonotype was seen ten or more times. A much larger clone is a single base away; this may be a read error. The chain is built from TRBV6-1 and TRBJ2-1, with a possible D match to TRBD2 (5 bases). The CDR3 length is 13 residues. Germline V gene lookup returns CDR1 MNHNS and CDR2 SASEGT. The V and J ends lost 6 bases and 3 bases respectively, with 9 bases between them. In DNA form, the CDR3 reads TGTGCCAGCAGCGGTACTAGCTACAATGAGCAGTTCTTC. Translated: CASSGTSYNEQFF.

This clonotype was seen a handful of times. J is TRBJ2-7 and V is TRBV29-1; D is unclear. CDR3 length: 13 amino acids. Trimming shortened V by 4 bases and J by 4 bases, and 14 bases separated the two germline ends. Germline V gene lookup returns CDR1 SQVTM and CDR2 ANQGSEA. The CDR3 protein is CSVVELSSYEQYF. CDR3 in DNA: TGCAGCGTTGTGGAGCTATCGTCTTACGAGCAGTACTTC.

The chain combines TRBV5-1 with TRBJ2-1; TRBD2 aligns across 10 bases. Germline CDR1 is SGHRS and CDR2 is YFSETQ. The CDR3 covers 15 residues. With 0 bases clipped from V and 10 bases from J, the junction kept 7 bases outside the gene matches. CDR3 DNA sequence: TGCGCCAGCAGCTTGGCTAGCGGGGGAAACGGAGAGCAGTTCTTC. Its protein product is CASSLASGGNGEQFF.

The gene calls are TRBV28 and TRBJ2-5; D possibly corresponds to TRBD1 (6 bases). CDR3 length equals 13 residues. Germline V gene data show CDR1 as MDHEN and CDR2 as SYDVKM. Trimming shortened V by 6 bases and J by 5 bases, and 13 bases separated the two germline ends. The CDR3 bases are TGTGCCAGCAGGACAGGTCTCGTGGAGACCCAGTACTTC. This gives the protein CASRTGLVETQYF.

The table lists this clonotype with a few counts. The chain couples TRBV29-1 to TRBJ1-1; D gene ambiguous. Trimming cost V 4 bases and J 3 bases, with 3 bases left between them. Looked up from germline, CDR1 is SQVTM and CDR2 is ANQGSEA. This CDR3 spans 10 amino acids. CDR3 region: CSVVDTEAFF. The CDR3 DNA follows: TGCAGCGTTGTTGACACTGAAGCTTTCTTT.

The chain employs TRBV2 and TRBJ1-5; D is ambiguous. V lost 3 bases and J lost 3, with 6 bases in between. Germline V gene sequence: CDR1 SNHLY, CDR2 FYNNEI. This CDR3 contains 13 residues. The CDR3: CASSDTNNQPQHF. The CDR3, as DNA: TGTGCCAGCAGTGACACAAACAATCAGCCCCAGCATTTT.

This clonotype was counted between two and nine times. The chain carries TRBV12-3 or TRBV12-4 and TRBJ2-3, with unresolved D. V lost 6 bases and J 5 bases, leaving 9 bases between the germline ends. The CDR3 sequence is 12 residues long. The CDR3 DNA reads TGTGCCAGCAGAGTCCCCCTAGATACGCAGTATTTT. It specifies CASRVPLDTQYF.

DNA for the CDR3: TGCAGTGCTAGTTTCAGGAACAATGAGCAGTACTTC. Translating it yields CSASFRNNEQYF. The rearrangement uses TRBV20-1 and TRBJ2-5; D call uncertain. V lost 3 bases, J lost 11 bases, and 16 bases lay in between. Germline CDR1 reads DFQATT; CDR2 reads SNEGSKA (reference sequence). This CDR3 region has 12 residues.

This clonotype was counted a few times. The chain joins TRBV20-1 to TRBJ2-1, with 13 bases lining up with TRBD2. This CDR3 has 14 amino acids. Germline values: CDR1 DFQATT, CDR2 SNEGSKA (reference sequence). V gave up 5 bases and J gave up 3 bases; unmatched junction bases: 1. The CDR3 sequence is CSAWTSGSYNEQFF. For the CDR3, the DNA is TGCAGTGCTTGGACTAGCGGGAGCTACAATGAGCAGTTCTTC.

In this sample, this clonotype turned up a few times. This sequence joins TRBV2 and TRBJ2-3; 10 bases are shared with TRBD2. This CDR3 has 16 amino acids. Germline assignment: CDR1 SNHLY and CDR2 FYNNEI. Trimming removed 2 bases from V and 5 bases from J; junction bases left unmatched: 7. CDR3 nucleotide sequence: TGTGCCAGCAGTGAACAGGCTAGCGGGAGTTTAGATACGCAGTATTTT. It yields the protein CASSEQASGSLDTQYF.

Of note for this clonotype: A much larger clone differs from this one at a single base, so this may be a read error. V gene TRBV20-1 combines with J gene TRBJ2-5; D not resolved. The CDR3 runs 15 residues. Germline CDR1 and CDR2: DFQATT and SNEGSKA (reference sequence). Trimming removed 4 bases at V and 4 bases at J, with 19 bases between. The CDR3 here is CSAIPSGLDPETQYF. CDR3 nucleotides: TGCAGTGCTATCCCAAGTGGTTTGGACCCAGAGACCCAGTACTTC.

The CDR3 coding sequence is TGTGCCAGCAGCCCCGGTAAAAGGCATGAGCAGTTCTTC. This gives the protein CASSPGKRHEQFF. The rearrangement links TRBV6-5 to TRBJ2-1; D is uncertain. The germline CDR1 and CDR2 sequences are MNHEY and SVGAGI. V lost 6 bases to trimming and J lost 8 bases, with 14 bases between them. The CDR3 is 13 amino acids.

This clonotype has just one count. The CDR3 loop is CASSLVGGDKNNEQYF. CDR3 coding DNA: TGTGCCAGCAGTTTAGTCGGGGGGGACAAGAACAATGAGCAGTACTTC. The chain recombines TRBV28 with TRBJ2-7, with 8 bases fitting TRBD2. The V gene end was trimmed by 2 bases and the J gene end by 7 bases; junction bases not matched to a gene: 13. The CDR3 is made up of 16 amino acids. CDR1 is MDHEN and CDR2 is SYDVKM in the germline V gene.

The rearrangement joins TRBV10-3 to TRBJ1-1; 7 nucleotides agree with TRBD1. CDR3 length equals 14 residues. J lost 5 bases, V lost 4 bases, and 7 bases had no gene match. Germline CDR1 ENHRY, CDR2 SYGVKD. CDR3 coding DNA: TGTGCCATCAGTGGGGCAGGGGGAGAGACTGAAGCTTTCTTT. This sequence encodes CAISGAGGETEAFF.

In this sample, this clonotype turned up a few times. DNA for the CDR3: TGTGCCAGCAGTTTATCAGGGGACGGCGGCTACACCTTC. Translating gives CASSLSGDGGYTF. The chain is built from TRBV27 and TRBJ1-2; weak D call: TRBD1 (5 bases). CDR3 length: 13 residues. The V gene lost 0 bases and the J gene lost 8 bases, with 10 bases spanning the gap. Germline V gene data show CDR1 as MNHEY and CDR2 as SMNVEV (reference sequence).

The CDR3 loop is CASSQVGQGQRNEQFF. CDR3 nucleotides: TGTGCCAGCAGCCAAGTTGGACAGGGGCAGAGAAATGAGCAGTTCTTC. The J gene is TRBJ2-1, the V gene TRBV14; 9 bases agree with TRBD1. The CDR3 sequence is 16 residues long. V gave up 1 base and J gave up 7 bases; unmatched junction bases: 8. The V gene's germline CDR1 is SGHDN and CDR2 FVKESK. Supplemented by reference TRBV14 and TRBJ2-1, the full variable domain reads EAGVTQFPSHSVIEKGQTVTLRCDPISGHDNLYWYRRVMGKEIKFLLHFVKESKQDESGMPNNRFLAERTGGTYSTLKVQPAELEDSGVYFCASSQVGQGQRNEQFFGPGTRLTVL.